The entry below gives a single T cell receptor (beta chain) sequence along with its context. Its specificity is not known. Treatment noted: some 20 received Ad26.COV2.S at low or high dose, single or two shots; several received placebo; per-sample allocation not given. Following the first vaccine or placebo injection, samples were taken on day 63. The sample belongs to a study of Ad26.COV2.S vaccination and SARS-CoV-2 variants. Study at large: Recipients of Ad26.COV2.S got it intramuscularly, once or twice 56 days apart. Points from the study as a whole: Substantial breadth in spike-specific CD8+ and CD4+ T cell responses was reportedly seen after vaccination. Researchers cautioned that TCR breadth and depth analyses may have underestimated total T cell responses. Non-spike TCR breadth showed similarity between vaccine and placebo recipients.

The CDR3 is made up of 13 amino acids. V gave up 6 bases and J gave up 7 bases, with 10 bases separating them. Assay: immunoSEQ multiplex PCR; the TCRdb copy retains only in-frame clones and omits some. This sample has about 460,000 clones; roughly 87% occur once, and the top ten carry 1.5% to 2%. This chain connects TRBV12-3 or TRBV12-4 to TRBJ1-6, with D hard to call. The source material was peripheral blood, sampled in a trial of Ad26.COV2.S vaccine versus placebo. The clonotype was recovered from a person between 18 and 59 years old who received the Ad26.COV2.S COVID-19 vaccine or a placebo. The DNA of the CDR3 is TGTGCCAGCAGCGAGCCGGGGAATTCACCCCTCCACTTT. Its protein product is CASSEPGNSPLHF.